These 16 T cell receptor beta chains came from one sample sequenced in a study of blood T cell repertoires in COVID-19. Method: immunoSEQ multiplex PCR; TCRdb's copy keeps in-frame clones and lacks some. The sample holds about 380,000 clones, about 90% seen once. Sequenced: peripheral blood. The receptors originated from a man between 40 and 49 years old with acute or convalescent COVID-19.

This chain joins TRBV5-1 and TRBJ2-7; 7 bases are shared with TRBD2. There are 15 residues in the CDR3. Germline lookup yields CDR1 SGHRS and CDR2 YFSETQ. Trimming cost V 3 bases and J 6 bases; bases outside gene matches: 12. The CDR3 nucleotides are TGCGCCAGCAGCTCCCTCGGGGGGACCTTCGCCGAGCAGTACTTC. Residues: CASSSLGGTFAEQYF.

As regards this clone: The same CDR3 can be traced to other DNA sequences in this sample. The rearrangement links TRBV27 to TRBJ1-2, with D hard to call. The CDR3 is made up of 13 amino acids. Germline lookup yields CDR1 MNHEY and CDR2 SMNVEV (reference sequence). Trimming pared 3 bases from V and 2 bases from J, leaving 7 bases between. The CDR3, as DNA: TGTGCCAGCAGTTTCCGAGGGAACTATGGCTACACCTTC. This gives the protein CASSFRGNYGYTF.

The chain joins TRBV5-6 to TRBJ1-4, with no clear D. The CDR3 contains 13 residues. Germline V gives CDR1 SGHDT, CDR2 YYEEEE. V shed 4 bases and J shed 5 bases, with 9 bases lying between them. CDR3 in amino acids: CASSVGGNEKLFF. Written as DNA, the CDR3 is TGTGCCAGCAGCGTGGGCGGGAATGAAAAACTGTTTTTT.

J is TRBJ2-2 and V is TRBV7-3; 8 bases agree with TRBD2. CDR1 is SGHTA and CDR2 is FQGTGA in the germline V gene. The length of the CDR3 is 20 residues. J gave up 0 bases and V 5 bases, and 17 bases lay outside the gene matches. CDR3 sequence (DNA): TGTGCCAGCAGCCCGCGTAAATTTGGGACTAGGGATGCGAACACCGGGGAGCTGTTTTTT. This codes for CASSPRKFGTRDANTGELFF.

CDR3 DNA: TGTGCCAGCAGCCGAGGGGGCGAGGAGACCCAGTACTTC. It yields the protein CASSRGGEETQYF. The chain carries TRBV11-3 and TRBJ2-5, with TRBD1 matching 7 bases. Germline CDR1 reads SGHNT; CDR2 reads YENEEA. The CDR3 has 13 residues. The V gene end was trimmed by 5 bases and the J gene end by 5 bases; junction bases not matched to a gene: 5.

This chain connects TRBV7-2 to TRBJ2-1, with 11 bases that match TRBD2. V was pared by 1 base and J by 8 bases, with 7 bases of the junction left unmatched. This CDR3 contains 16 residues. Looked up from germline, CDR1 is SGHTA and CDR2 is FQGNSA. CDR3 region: CASSLDLAGGTYEQFF. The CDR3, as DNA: TGTGCCAGCAGCTTAGATCTAGCGGGGGGTACCTATGAGCAGTTCTTC.

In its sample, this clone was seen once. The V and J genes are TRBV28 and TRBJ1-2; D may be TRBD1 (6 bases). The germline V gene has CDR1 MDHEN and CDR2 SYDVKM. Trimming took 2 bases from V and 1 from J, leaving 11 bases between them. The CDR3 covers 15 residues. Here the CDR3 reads CASSLPNRVNYGYTF. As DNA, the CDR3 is TGTGCCAGCAGTTTACCGAACAGGGTTAACTATGGCTACACCTTC.

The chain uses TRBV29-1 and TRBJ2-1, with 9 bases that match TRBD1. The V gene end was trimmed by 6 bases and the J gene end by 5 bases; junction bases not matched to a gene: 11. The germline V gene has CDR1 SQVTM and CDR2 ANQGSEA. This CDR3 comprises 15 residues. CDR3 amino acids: CSVDTGTGINNEQFF. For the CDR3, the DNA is TGCAGCGTGGACACCGGGACAGGGATAAACAATGAGCAGTTCTTC.

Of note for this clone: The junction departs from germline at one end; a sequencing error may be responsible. The CDR3 DNA reads TGCAGCGTAGAAGCGACAGGGAGCTACGAGCAGTACTTC. Translated: CSVEATGSYEQYF. The chain joins TRBV29-1 to TRBJ2-7; the match to TRBD1 covers 7 bases. This CDR3 is built from 13 residues. Per germline, CDR1 SQVTM and CDR2 ANQGSEA.

The CDR3 DNA sequence: TGTGCCAGTAGCGTATCGTCGGATTCACCCCTCCACTTT. Protein sequence: CASSVSSDSPLHF. The rearrangement joins TRBV19 to TRBJ1-6; unclear D gene. The germline V and J ends were trimmed by 6 bases and 8 bases, with 11 bases remaining between them. In germline, CDR1 is LNHDA, CDR2 SQIVND (reference sequence). The CDR3 sequence is 13 residues long.

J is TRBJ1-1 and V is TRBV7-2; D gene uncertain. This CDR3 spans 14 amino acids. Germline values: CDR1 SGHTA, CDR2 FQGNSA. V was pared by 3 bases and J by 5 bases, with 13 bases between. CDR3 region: CASSFSGAGTEAFF. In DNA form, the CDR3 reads TGTGCCAGCAGCTTCAGTGGAGCCGGAACTGAAGCTTTCTTT.

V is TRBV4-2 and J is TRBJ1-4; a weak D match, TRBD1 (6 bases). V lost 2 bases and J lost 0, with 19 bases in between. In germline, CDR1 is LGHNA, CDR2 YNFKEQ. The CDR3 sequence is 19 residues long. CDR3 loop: CASSQIQGSGVATNEKLFF. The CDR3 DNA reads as TGTGCCAGCAGCCAAATACAGGGTAGTGGAGTTGCAACTAATGAAAAACTGTTTTTT.

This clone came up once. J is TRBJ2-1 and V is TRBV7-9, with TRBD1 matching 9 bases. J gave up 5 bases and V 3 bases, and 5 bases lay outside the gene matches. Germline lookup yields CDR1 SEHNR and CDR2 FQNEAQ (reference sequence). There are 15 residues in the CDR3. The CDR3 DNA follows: TGTGCCAGCAGCTTGGGGGACAGGGAAGACAATGAGCAGTTCTTC. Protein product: CASSLGDREDNEQFF.

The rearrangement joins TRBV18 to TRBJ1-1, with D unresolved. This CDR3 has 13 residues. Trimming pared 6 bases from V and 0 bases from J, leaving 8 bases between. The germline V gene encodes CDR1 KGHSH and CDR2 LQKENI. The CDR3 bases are TGTGCCAGCTCTCTGATAGTGAACACTGAAGCTTTCTTT. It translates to CASSLIVNTEAFF.

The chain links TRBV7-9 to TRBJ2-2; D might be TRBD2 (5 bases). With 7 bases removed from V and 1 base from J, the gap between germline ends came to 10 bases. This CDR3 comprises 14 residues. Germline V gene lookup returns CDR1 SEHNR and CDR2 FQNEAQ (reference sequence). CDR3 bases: TGTGCCAGCAACGGAGGCGGGAACACCGGGGAGCTGTTTTTT. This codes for CASNGGGNTGELFF.

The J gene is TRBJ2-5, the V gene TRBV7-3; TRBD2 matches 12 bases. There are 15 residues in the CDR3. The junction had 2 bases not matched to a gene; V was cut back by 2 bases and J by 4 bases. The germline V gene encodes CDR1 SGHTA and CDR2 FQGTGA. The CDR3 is CASSLWGLAGETQYF. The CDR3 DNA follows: TGTGCCAGCAGCTTATGGGGACTAGCGGGAGAGACCCAGTACTTC.